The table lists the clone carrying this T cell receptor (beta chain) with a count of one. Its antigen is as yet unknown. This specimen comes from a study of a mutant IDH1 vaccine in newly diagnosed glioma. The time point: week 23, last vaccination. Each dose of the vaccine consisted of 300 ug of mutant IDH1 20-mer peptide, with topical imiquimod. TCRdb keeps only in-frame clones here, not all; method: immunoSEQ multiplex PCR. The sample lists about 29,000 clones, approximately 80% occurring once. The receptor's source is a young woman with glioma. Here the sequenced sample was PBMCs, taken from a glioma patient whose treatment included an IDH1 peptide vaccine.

CDR3 protein: CASSLDVSPLHF. In DNA, the CDR3 is TGTGCCAGCAGCTTAGATGTTTCACCCCTCCACTTT. The chain uses TRBV7-9 and TRBJ1-6, with D hard to call. Trimming pared 1 base from V and 9 bases from J, leaving 4 bases between. Germline V gives CDR1 SEHNR, CDR2 FQNEAQ (reference sequence). CDR3 length: 12 residues.